Reported below is one T cell receptor (beta chain). It lacks a known antigen. The record has no base qualities; no much larger clone is one base away. This specimen belongs to a study of CD8+ T cells in alopecia areata (dated by TCRdb to 2016 to 2018). Regarding the research as a whole: Treated patients were enrolled in an open-label pilot trial of oral tofacitinib, 5 to 10 mg twice daily, for moderate-to-severe alopecia areata. Tofacitinib was administered for 6 to 18 months, and 6 months of follow-up off drug were then conducted to assess delayed response and recurrence. To study T cell clonal expansion in alopecia areata, the researchers applied high-throughput TCRbeta sequencing to both the C3H/HeJ mouse model and human patients. Scalp tissue and sorted CD4+ and CD8+ peripheral blood T cells from patchy and totalis/universalis alopecia areata patients and from healthy controls were covered by human TCRbeta sequencing. Biopsies were taken from tofacitinib-treated patients at baseline and again at 4 and 24 weeks into treatment, and several of those patients also had a later scalp biopsy. Scalp clonality was compared across normal scalp (n=4), patchy alopecia areata scalp (n=8), and alopecia totalis/universalis scalp (n=8). RNA was extracted with the PAXgene miRNA kit for fixed scalp, the miRNeasy kit for PBMCs, and the RNeasy kit for mouse skin. TCRbeta CDR3 regions were amplified by immunoSEQ multiplex PCR with 35 Vbeta forward and 13 Jbeta reverse primers.

The method was the immunoSEQ multiplex PCR assay. To provide template for TCR sequencing, every sample had RNA extracted and reverse transcribed into cDNA. First-strand cDNA was synthesized using SuperScript III with a 2:1 mix of oligo-dT and random hexamers. A synthetic immune receptor repertoire was used to gauge amplification bias, and whatever bias remained was removed computationally. In the original analysis: Raw reads were preprocessed to remove errors, and CDR3 was defined by IMGT conventions from the conserved cysteine to phenylalanine. Clonality was computed by normalizing Shannon entropy by log2 of the number of productive unique TCRs and subtracting the result from 1. Whether each scalp clone was CD4 or CD8 was inferred by checking scalp TCRbeta sequences against the CD4 and CD8 repertoires from sorted blood. Sourced from immuneACCESS, this table was stored by TCRdb with only in-frame sequences that have V and J called. A share of the clones is absent; for the studies checked, an unresolved V gene accounts for under half, and the remainder has no known explanation. V and J calls and clone size are copied from that table; D and trimming were computed from the DNA. This sample gives 100,000 to 150,000 clones in total; approximately 53% of them show up just once. The top ten clones comprise under 5% of the sample.

The investigation overall reported the following: Shared TCR sequences between patients were less evident than in mice, which may be partly attributable to HLA diversity in the patient population. Resident alphabeta T cells in normal human skin are also sequenced, complicating scalp TCR repertoire analysis, unlike mouse skin dominated by gammadelta T cells. Compared with normal scalp, lesional scalp, particularly in alopecia totalis/universalis, had higher clonality and more expanded CD8+ clones, which suggests antigenic drive.

Reading from cysteine to phenylalanine, the CDR3 counts 15 amino acids. Only the CDR3 region is kept as DNA, spanning 45 bases read in frame from base 1. V is trimmed back by 3 bases and J by 3 bases, and the junction contains 5 bases that no gene match accounts for. CDR1 SGHRS and CDR2 YFSETQ were looked up in the germline V gene. The time point label here, explained by the study, means: baseline before oral tofacitinib. Lesional scalp punch biopsies and peripheral blood were collected from alopecia areata patients. PBMCs were isolated by density centrifugation and stained for CD3, CD4 and CD8, after which CD4+ and CD8+ T cells were sorted on a FACSAria.

This TCR derives from a human donor with alopecia areata. This sample comprised CD4+ T cells sorted from blood, obtained at week 0. The receptor chain draws on TRBV5-1 and TRBJ1-1; the junction holds 10 bases that match TRBD1. The CDR3 region reads CASSWDRGRDTEAFF. The DNA is TGCGCCAGCAGCTGGGACAGGGGTAGGGACACTGAAGCTTTCTTT.